One and the same sample provided the 3 T cell receptor beta chains below, sequenced in a study of T-cell memory formation after mild COVID-19. TCRdb re-analysed the 5' RACE reads in MiXCR, keeping a single row per CDR3 protein. The top ten hold around 23% of the sample, which has more than 250,000 distinct CDR3 sequences, approximately 15% seen once. The specimen was PBMCs or a T cell subset sorted from them (not recorded which). The source is a man between 18 and 29 years old who had mild COVID-19 (a few samples of this study predate the infection). Cell type and time point are not known.

The chain couples TRBV12-3 or TRBV12-4 to TRBJ2-4; D is perhaps TRBD2 (7 bases). The CDR3 runs 15 residues. V was shortened by 4 bases and J by 11 bases, with 21 bases between the two germline ends. CDR3 coding DNA: TGTGCCAGCAGTTACCGGGGGGCCGGGCCGGTACTTCAGTACTTC. Its translation: CASSYRGAGPVLQYF.

This chain links TRBV5-1 with TRBJ2-5, with 12 bases that match TRBD2. Germline loops: CDR1 SGHRS, CDR2 YFSETQ. Trimming removed 4 bases from V and 2 bases from J; junction bases left unmatched: 6. The CDR3 totals 16 residues. The CDR3 here is CASSRGLAGTQETQYF. Here the CDR3 DNA reads TGCGCCAGCAGCCGCGGACTAGCGGGGACTCAAGAGACCCAGTACTTC.

The V call is TRBV12-3 or TRBV12-4, the J call TRBJ1-3; D unclear. There are 14 residues in the CDR3. The V end was cut by 2 bases, the J end by 0 bases, with 5 bases between. The CDR3 reads CASSLRHSGNTIYF. The CDR3 bases are TGTGCCAGCAGTTTACGACACTCTGGAAACACCATATATTTT.